This T cell receptor (beta chain) was sequenced in a study of identical twins. Study-level results: It was out-of-frame TCR alpha sharing in monozygotic twins that models underestimated.

Comments on this clonotype: Its antigen remains unknown.

Unique molecular identifiers were in the cDNA, with template-switch universal primer binding. TCRdb processed the 5' RACE reads anew with MiXCR; each CDR3 protein has one entry. Of around 480,000 distinct CDR3 sequences in the sample, 11% to 15% were seen once. Healthy Caucasians were all of the donors. The data also belong to a second study, concerning yellow fever vaccine responses in identical twins. This second report adds: The authors reported partly convergent, partly personalized vaccine responses in identical twins.

The sample consisted of CD4+ T cells sorted from blood. The clonotype comes from a woman between 18 and 29 years old in good health.

The CDR3 spells CASSQYAAEETQYF. CDR3 in DNA: TGTGCCAGCAGCCAGTATGCAGCGGAAGAGACCCAGTACTTC. The chain links TRBV4-2 to TRBJ2-5; weak D call: TRBD2 (5 bases). There are 14 residues in the CDR3. V was pared by 3 bases and J by 3 bases, with 11 bases between. The germline V gene encodes CDR1 LGHNA and CDR2 YNFKEQ.